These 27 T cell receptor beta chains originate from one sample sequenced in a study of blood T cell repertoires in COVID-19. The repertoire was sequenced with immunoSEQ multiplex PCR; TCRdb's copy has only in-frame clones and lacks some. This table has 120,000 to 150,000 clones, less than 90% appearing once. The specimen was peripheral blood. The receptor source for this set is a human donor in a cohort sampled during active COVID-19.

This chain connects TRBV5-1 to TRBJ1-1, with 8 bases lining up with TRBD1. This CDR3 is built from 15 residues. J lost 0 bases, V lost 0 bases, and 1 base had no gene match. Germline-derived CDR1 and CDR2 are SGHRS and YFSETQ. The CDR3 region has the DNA TGCGCCAGCAGCTTGGACAGGGGGGTGAACACTGAAGCTTTCTTT. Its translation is CASSLDRGVNTEAFF.

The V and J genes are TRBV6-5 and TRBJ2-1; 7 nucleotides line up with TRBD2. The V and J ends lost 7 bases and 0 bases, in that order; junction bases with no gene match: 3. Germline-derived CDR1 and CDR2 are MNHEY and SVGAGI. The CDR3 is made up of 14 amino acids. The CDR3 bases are TGTGCCAGCACTCGGGGGGACTCCTACAATGAGCAGTTCTTC. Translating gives CASTRGDSYNEQFF.

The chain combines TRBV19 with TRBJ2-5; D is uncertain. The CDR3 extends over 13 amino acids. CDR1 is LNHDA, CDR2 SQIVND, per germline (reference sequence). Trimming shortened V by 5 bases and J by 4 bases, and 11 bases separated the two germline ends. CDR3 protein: CASSSQPPETQYF. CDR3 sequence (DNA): TGTGCCAGTAGTTCACAGCCCCCAGAGACCCAGTACTTC.

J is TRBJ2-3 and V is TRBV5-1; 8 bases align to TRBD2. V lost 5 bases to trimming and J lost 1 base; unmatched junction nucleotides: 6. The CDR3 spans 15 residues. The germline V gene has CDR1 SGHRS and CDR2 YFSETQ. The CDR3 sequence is CASSYSGDGTDTQYF. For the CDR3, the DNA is TGCGCCAGCAGTTATAGCGGGGATGGCACAGATACGCAGTATTTT.

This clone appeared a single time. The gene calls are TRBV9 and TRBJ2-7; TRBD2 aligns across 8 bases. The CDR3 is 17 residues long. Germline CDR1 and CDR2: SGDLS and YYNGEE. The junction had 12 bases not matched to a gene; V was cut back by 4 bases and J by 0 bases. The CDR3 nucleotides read TGTGCCAGCAGCCCCCGGGAGGGGCGACTCTTCTCCTACGAGCAGTACTTC. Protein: CASSPREGRLFSYEQYF.

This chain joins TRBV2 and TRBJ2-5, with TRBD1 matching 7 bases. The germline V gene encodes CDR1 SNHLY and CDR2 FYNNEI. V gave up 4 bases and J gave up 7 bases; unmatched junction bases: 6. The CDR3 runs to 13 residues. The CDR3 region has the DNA TGTGCCAGCAGTGGACAGGGTCCGTGGACCCAGTACTTC. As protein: CASSGQGPWTQYF.

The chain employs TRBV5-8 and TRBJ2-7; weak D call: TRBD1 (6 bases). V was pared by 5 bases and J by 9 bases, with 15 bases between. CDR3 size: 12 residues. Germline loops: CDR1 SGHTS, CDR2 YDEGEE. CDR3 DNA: TGTGCCAGCAGTAGCCTCGGACAGACGCAGTACTTC. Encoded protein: CASSSLGQTQYF.

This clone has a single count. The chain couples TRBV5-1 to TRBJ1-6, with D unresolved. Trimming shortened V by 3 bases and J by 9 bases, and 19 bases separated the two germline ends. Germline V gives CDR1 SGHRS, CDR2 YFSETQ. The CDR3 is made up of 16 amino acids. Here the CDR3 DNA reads TGCGCCAGCAGCTCGGAGTCCCCCGTAGGTGGTTCACCCCTCCACTTT. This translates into CASSSESPVGGSPLHF.

CDR3 sequence: CAITPTGGYEQYF. The CDR3 DNA reads TGTGCCATCACCCCCACGGGAGGGTACGAGCAGTACTTC. The rearrangement joins TRBV10-3 to TRBJ2-7; 8 bases match TRBD2. CDR1 and CDR2 (germline): ENHRY, SYGVKD. The CDR3 spans 13 residues. J gave up 4 bases and V 7 bases, and 6 bases lay outside the gene matches.

The CDR3 DNA sequence: TGTGCCAGCAGACCCAGGACAGGGCTCGACACTGAAGCTTTCTTT. The encoded protein is CASRPRTGLDTEAFF. The V and J genes are TRBV25-1 and TRBJ1-1; 8 positions agree with TRBD1. Trimming cost V 6 bases and J 3 bases; bases outside gene matches: 9. CDR3 length: 15 amino acids. CDR1 and CDR2 (germline): MGHDK, SYGVNS. Full variable domain (outside the CDR3, taken from reference TRBV25-1 and TRBJ1-1): EADIYQTPRYLVIGTGKKITLECSQTMGHDKMYWYQQDPGMELHLIHYSYGVNSTEKGDLSSESTVSRIRTEHFPLTLESARPSHTSQYLCASRPRTGLDTEAFFGQGTRLTVV.

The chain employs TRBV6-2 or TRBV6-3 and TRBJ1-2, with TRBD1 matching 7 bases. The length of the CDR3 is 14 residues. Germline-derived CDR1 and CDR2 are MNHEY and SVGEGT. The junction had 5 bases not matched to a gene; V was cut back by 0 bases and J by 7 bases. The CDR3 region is CASSYSTPGGGYTF. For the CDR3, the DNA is TGTGCCAGCAGTTACTCAACCCCAGGGGGTGGCTACACCTTC.

The CDR3 spells CASSLRQGARAFF. In DNA form, the CDR3 reads TGTGCCAGCAGTTTGAGACAGGGGGCAAGGGCTTTCTTT. The chain links TRBV12-3 or TRBV12-4 to TRBJ1-1, with 10 bases identical to TRBD1. Losses at the gene ends were 3 bases for V and 11 bases for J; bases not matched to a gene: 6. The CDR3 sequence is 13 residues long.

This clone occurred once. Here the CDR3 DNA reads TGTGCCAGCATAGTGGGTAGGGGAAGATCCTACGAGCAGTACTTC. Translation: CASIVGRGRSYEQYF. The chain is built from TRBV6-5 and TRBJ2-7, with D possibly being TRBD1 (5 bases). The germline gives CDR1 MNHEY, CDR2 SVGAGI. The CDR3 has 15 residues. Trimming pared 7 bases from V and 1 base from J, leaving 17 bases between.

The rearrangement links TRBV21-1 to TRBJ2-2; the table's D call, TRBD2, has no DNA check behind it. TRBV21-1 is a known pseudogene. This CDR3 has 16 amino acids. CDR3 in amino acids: CADLRARGWNTGELFF. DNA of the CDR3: TGTGCCGATCTTAGAGCGCGGGGCTGGAACACCGGGGAGCTGTTTTTT.

The CDR3 nucleotides read TGCAGTGCTCAGCGGTCCCATGGCTACACCTTC. This sequence encodes CSAQRSHGYTF. This chain connects TRBV20-1 to TRBJ1-2; D ambiguous. The CDR3 is 11 amino acids. V gave up 5 bases and J gave up 6 bases, with 10 bases separating them. Germline CDR1 reads DFQATT; CDR2 reads SNEGSKA (reference sequence).

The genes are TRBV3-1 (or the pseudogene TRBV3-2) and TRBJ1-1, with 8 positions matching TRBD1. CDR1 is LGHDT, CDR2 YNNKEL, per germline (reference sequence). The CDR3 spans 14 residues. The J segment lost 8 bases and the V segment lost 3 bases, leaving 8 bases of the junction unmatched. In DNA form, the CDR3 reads TGTGCCAGCAGCCATTTAGACAGGGGCGGAGAAGCTTTCTTT. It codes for CASSHLDRGGEAFF.

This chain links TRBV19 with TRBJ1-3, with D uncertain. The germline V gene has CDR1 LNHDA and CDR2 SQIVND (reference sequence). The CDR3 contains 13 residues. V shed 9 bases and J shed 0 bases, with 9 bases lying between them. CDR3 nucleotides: TGTGCCAGCAGAGCTAGCTCTGGAAACACCATATATTTT. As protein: CASRASSGNTIYF. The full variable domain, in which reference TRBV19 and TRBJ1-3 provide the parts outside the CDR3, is DGGITQSPKYLFRKEGQNVTLSCEQNLNHDAMYWYRQDPGQGLRLIYYSQIVNDFQKGDIAEGYSVSREKKESFPLTVTSAQKNPTAFYLCASRASSGNTIYFGEGSWLTVV.

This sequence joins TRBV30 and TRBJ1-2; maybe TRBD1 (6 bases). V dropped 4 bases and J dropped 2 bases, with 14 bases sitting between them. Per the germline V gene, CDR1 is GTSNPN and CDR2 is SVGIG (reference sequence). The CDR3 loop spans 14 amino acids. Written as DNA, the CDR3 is TGTGCCTGGACTAGGACAGCCCTAAACTATGGCTACACCTTC. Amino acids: CAWTRTALNYGYTF.

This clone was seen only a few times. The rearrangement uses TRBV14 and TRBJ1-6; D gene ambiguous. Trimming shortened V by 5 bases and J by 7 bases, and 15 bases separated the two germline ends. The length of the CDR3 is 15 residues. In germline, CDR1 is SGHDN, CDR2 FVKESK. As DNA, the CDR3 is TGTGCCAGCAGCTCCACCACTTGGTCCAATTCACCCCTCCACTTT. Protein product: CASSSTTWSNSPLHF.

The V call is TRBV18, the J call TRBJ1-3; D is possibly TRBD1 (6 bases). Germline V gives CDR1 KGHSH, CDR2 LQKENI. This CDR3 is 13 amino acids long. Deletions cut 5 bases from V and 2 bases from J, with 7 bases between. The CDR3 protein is CASSSGAGNTIYF. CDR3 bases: TGTGCCAGCTCATCAGGGGCTGGAAACACCATATATTTT.

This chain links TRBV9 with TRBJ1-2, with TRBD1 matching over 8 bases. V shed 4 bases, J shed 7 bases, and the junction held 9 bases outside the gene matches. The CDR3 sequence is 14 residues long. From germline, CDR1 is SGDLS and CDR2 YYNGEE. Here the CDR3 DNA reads TGTGCCAGCAGCCCTAGACAGGGGCTCAGTGGCTACACCTTC. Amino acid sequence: CASSPRQGLSGYTF.

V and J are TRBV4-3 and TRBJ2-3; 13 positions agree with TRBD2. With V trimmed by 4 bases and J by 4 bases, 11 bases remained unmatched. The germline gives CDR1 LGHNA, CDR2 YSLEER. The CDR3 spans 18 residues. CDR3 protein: CASSLGLAGATSPDTQYF. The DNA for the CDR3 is TGCGCCAGCAGCCTTGGACTAGCGGGGGCTACCTCCCCAGATACGCAGTATTTT.

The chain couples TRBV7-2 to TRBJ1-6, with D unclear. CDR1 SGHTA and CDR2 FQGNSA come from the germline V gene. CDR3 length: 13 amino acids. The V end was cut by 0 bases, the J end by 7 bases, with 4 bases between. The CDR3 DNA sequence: TGTGCCAGCAGCTTAGCCGGGAATTCACCCCTCCACTTT. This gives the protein CASSLAGNSPLHF.

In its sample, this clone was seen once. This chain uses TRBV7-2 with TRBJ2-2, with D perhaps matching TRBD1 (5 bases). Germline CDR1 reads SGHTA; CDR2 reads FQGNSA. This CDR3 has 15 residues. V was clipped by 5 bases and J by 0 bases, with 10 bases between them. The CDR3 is CASSTTGTNTGELFF. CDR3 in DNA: TGTGCCAGCAGCACCACAGGAACGAACACCGGGGAGCTGTTTTTT.

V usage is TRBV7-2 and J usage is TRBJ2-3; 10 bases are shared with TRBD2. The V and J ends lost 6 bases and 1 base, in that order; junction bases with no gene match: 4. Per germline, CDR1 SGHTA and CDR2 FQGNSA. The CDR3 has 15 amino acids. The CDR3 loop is CASRVTSGGTDTQYF. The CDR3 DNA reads TGTGCCAGCAGGGTTACTAGCGGGGGCACAGATACGCAGTATTTT.

CDR3 bases: TGTGCCAACTCGGGTTCTGGAAACACCATATATTTT. It yields the protein CANSGSGNTIYF. J is TRBJ1-3 and V is TRBV6-5; D remains ambiguous. The germline CDR1 and CDR2 sequences are MNHEY and SVGAGI. The CDR3 sequence is 12 residues long. V was cut by 10 bases and J by 1 base, with 8 bases left in between.

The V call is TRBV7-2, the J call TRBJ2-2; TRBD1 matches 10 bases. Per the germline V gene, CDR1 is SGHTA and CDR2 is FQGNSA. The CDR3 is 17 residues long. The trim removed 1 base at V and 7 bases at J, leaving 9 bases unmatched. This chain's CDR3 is CASSLVPPGTGDGELFF. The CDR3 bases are TGTGCCAGCAGCTTAGTTCCCCCTGGGACAGGGGACGGGGAGCTGTTTTTT.